The 9 T cell receptor beta chains listed next were all sequenced from one sample in a study of identical twins. Via MiXCR, TCRdb re-called the 5' RACE reads, giving one row per CDR3 protein. This sample carries a few hundred thousand distinct CDR3 sequences, approximately 18% of them seen once, and the ten largest clones take 9.5% to 15%. The specimen was naive T cells sorted from blood. Source of these receptors: a man in his fifties in good health.

In its sample, this clonotype was seen a few times. CDR3 residues: CSARREGSTDTQYF. The CDR3 coding sequence is TGCAGTGCTAGACGGGAGGGAAGCACAGATACGCAGTATTTT. The genes are TRBV20-1 and TRBJ2-3, with 8 bases lining up with TRBD2. The J segment lost 0 bases and the V segment lost 2 bases, leaving 1 base of the junction unmatched. Germline-derived CDR1 and CDR2 are DFQATT and SNEGSKA (reference sequence). The CDR3 runs to 14 residues.

This sequence joins TRBV6-5 and TRBJ2-4; no reliable D call. Looked up from germline, CDR1 is MNHEY and CDR2 is SVGAGI. This CDR3 comprises 13 residues. V was shortened by 0 bases and J by 5 bases, with 5 bases between the two germline ends. CDR3 region: CASSYSPQNIQYF. In DNA form, the CDR3 reads TGTGCCAGCAGTTACTCCCCGCAAAACATTCAGTACTTC.

The chain recombines TRBV6-2 or TRBV6-3 with TRBJ2-1; 9 bases are a match to TRBD2. Germline V lookup: CDR1 MNHEY, CDR2 SVGEGT. This CDR3 is built from 15 residues. V lost 0 bases, J lost 7 bases, and 4 bases stayed unmatched. The CDR3 sequence is CASSYSGAGGNEQFF. As DNA, the CDR3 is TGTGCCAGCAGTTACTCAGGAGCGGGAGGAAATGAGCAGTTCTTC.

This clonotype was counted only a few times. The chain uses TRBV20-1 and TRBJ2-7; 10 positions agree with TRBD2. Germline values: CDR1 DFQATT, CDR2 SNEGSKA (reference sequence). The CDR3 has 15 amino acids. V gave up 1 base and J gave up 1 base; unmatched junction bases: 4. CDR3 sequence: CSARGVAGGSYEQYF. The CDR3 region has the DNA TGCAGTGCTAGAGGGGTAGCGGGAGGTTCCTACGAGCAGTACTTC.

V and J are TRBV3-1 and TRBJ2-5, with D tentatively TRBD2 (5 bases). The CDR3 runs 16 residues. V shed 2 bases and J shed 0 bases, with 13 bases lying between them. Germline V gene lookup returns CDR1 LGHDT and CDR2 YNNKEL (reference sequence). The CDR3 region has the DNA TGTGCCAGCAGCCAAAACGAGGGCGGGTACCAAGAGACCCAGTACTTC. Translation gives CASSQNEGGYQETQYF.

This clonotype was seen a handful of times. The chain couples TRBV20-1 to TRBJ1-6; no firm D call. The germline V and J ends were trimmed by 1 base and 3 bases, with 10 bases remaining between them. In germline, CDR1 is DFQATT, CDR2 SNEGSKA (reference sequence). The CDR3 has 15 amino acids. The CDR3 DNA sequence: TGCAGTGCTAGAGGACTTACTGGCTATAATTCACCCCTCCACTTT. It encodes CSARGLTGYNSPLHF.

This clonotype occurred a few times. V and J are TRBV4-2 and TRBJ1-2; D remains unclear. Trimming removed 1 base from V and 1 base from J, with 10 bases in between. The germline CDR1 and CDR2 sequences are LGHNA and YNFKEQ. The length of the CDR3 is 15 residues. CDR3 DNA sequence: TGTGCCAGCAGCCAAGTAAGAGAGGATAACTATGGCTACACCTTC. This codes for CASSQVREDNYGYTF.

There are a few counts of this clonotype. The rearrangement joins TRBV5-1 to TRBJ2-5; 8 bases line up with TRBD1. CDR1 and CDR2 (germline): SGHRS, YFSETQ. The CDR3 extends over 15 amino acids. Trimming at V came to 4 bases and at J to 4 bases, leaving 9 bases not matched to a gene. This CDR3 is CASSGGQGWGETQYF. Here the CDR3 DNA reads TGCGCCAGCAGCGGCGGACAGGGATGGGGAGAGACCCAGTACTTC.

The CDR3 here is CSARTRSPETQYF. The CDR3 DNA follows: TGCAGCGCCCGAACCCGGAGTCCAGAGACCCAGTACTTC. The chain employs TRBV29-1 and TRBJ2-5; no clear D gene. In germline, CDR1 is SQVTM, CDR2 ANQGSEA. V was clipped by 7 bases and J by 4 bases, with 16 bases between them. The CDR3 runs to 13 residues.